The rows below give T cell receptor beta chains drawn from one sample of a study of T cell responses to AZD1222 COVID-19 vaccine. The data were produced by immunoSEQ multiplex PCR, yet TCRdb's version contains in-frame clones alone and is incomplete. The table records 100,000 to 150,000 clones, 65% to 90% of them present only once. Here the sequenced sample was peripheral blood, taken on day 0 of AZD1222 vaccination. Every receptor here comes from an adult in good health. Each CDR3 is given with its conserved first and last residue. Fields, in order: D gene, J gene, clone size, V gene, CDR3 length, CDR3 DNA, CDR3 protein. A D gene is named only where the DNA matches it firmly. Part of the rows lack a size; the others show once, few, many or a class for expanded clones.

d_gene: NA; j_gene: TRBJ2-2; abundance: few; v_gene: TRBV7-9; len: 13; CDR3nt: TGTGCCAGCCAGAGGGGTAGGACCGGGGAGCTGTTTTTT; CDR3aa: CASQRGRTGELFF
d_gene: TRBD2; j_gene: TRBJ2-1; abundance: NA; v_gene: TRBV5-1; len: 17; CDR3nt: TGCGCCAGCAGCTTTCCCAGGGGTAGCGGGGGAAACAATGAGCAGTTCTTC; CDR3aa: CASSFPRGSGGNNEQFF
d_gene: NA; j_gene: TRBJ1-1; abundance: NA; v_gene: TRBV3-1/TRBV3-2; len: 15; CDR3nt: TGTGCCAGCAGCCCGTGGGGGGTGGACAACACTGAAGCTTTCTTT; CDR3aa: CASSPWGVDNTEAFF
d_gene: TRBD1; j_gene: TRBJ2-2; abundance: NA; v_gene: TRBV29-1; len: 14; CDR3nt: TGCAGCGTGAGGACAGGAACGAACACCGGGGAGCTGTTTTTT; CDR3aa: CSVRTGTNTGELFF
d_gene: NA; j_gene: TRBJ2-7; abundance: NA; v_gene: TRBV7-9; len: 11; CDR3nt: TGTGCCAGCAGCTACGCCGTGGAGCAGTACTTC; CDR3aa: CASSYAVEQYF
d_gene: TRBD1; j_gene: TRBJ2-5; abundance: NA; v_gene: TRBV7-2; len: 14; CDR3nt: TGTGCCAGCAGCCCAAAACAGGGGTCGGAGACCCAGTACTTC; CDR3aa: CASSPKQGSETQYF
d_gene: TRBD2; j_gene: TRBJ2-1; abundance: NA; v_gene: TRBV9; len: 14; CDR3nt: TGTGCCAGCAGCGCCCGGGACTACATCCATGAGCAGTTCTTC; CDR3aa: CASSARDYIHEQFF
d_gene: NA; j_gene: TRBJ2-1; abundance: NA; v_gene: TRBV7-8; len: 20; CDR3nt: TGTGCCAGCAGCTTAGTAAGGGGCGCCAGCTTGGGGACGGACTACAATGAGCAGTTCTTC; CDR3aa: CASSLVRGASLGTDYNEQFF
d_gene: NA; j_gene: TRBJ1-6; abundance: NA; v_gene: TRBV9; len: 15; CDR3nt: TGTGCCAGCACCCGGGGCTACTCCTATAATTCACCCCTCCACTTT; CDR3aa: CASTRGYSYNSPLHF
d_gene: NA; j_gene: TRBJ1-3; abundance: NA; v_gene: TRBV4-3; len: 15; CDR3nt: TGCGCCAGCAGCCAAGATCAAGGCGGGAGAAACACCATATATTTT; CDR3aa: CASSQDQGGRNTIYF
d_gene: NA; j_gene: TRBJ2-3; abundance: NA; v_gene: TRBV6-2/TRBV6-3; len: 13; CDR3nt: TGTGCCAGCAGTCCCCCAGGCTTGGATACGCAGTATTTT; CDR3aa: CASSPPGLDTQYF
d_gene: NA; j_gene: TRBJ1-3; abundance: NA; v_gene: TRBV2; len: 15; CDR3nt: TGTGCCAGCAGCGGGGGGCGGAGCTCTGGAAACACCATATATTTT; CDR3aa: CASSGGRSSGNTIYF
d_gene: NA; j_gene: TRBJ1-1; abundance: NA; v_gene: TRBV4-3; len: 14; CDR3nt: TGCGCCAGCAGCCAAGAAGGAGGGAACACTGAAGCTTTCTTT; CDR3aa: CASSQEGGNTEAFF
d_gene: NA; j_gene: TRBJ2-4; abundance: once; v_gene: TRBV18; len: 14; CDR3nt: TGTGCCAGCTCACCCCCGATAGCCAAAAACATTCAGTACTTC; CDR3aa: CASSPPIAKNIQYF
d_gene: NA; j_gene: TRBJ1-5; abundance: NA; v_gene: TRBV2; len: 13; CDR3nt: TGTGCCAGCAGGGATAGGGAGAATCAGCCCCAGCATTTT; CDR3aa: CASRDRENQPQHF
d_gene: NA; j_gene: TRBJ2-7; abundance: NA; v_gene: TRBV28; len: 14; CDR3nt: TGTGCCAGCAAAGTGAGCCTGCCAGGGTACGAGCAGTACTTC; CDR3aa: CASKVSLPGYEQYF
d_gene: TRBD1; j_gene: TRBJ1-5; abundance: NA; v_gene: TRBV9; len: 19; CDR3nt: TGTGCCAGCAGCCCCGGGACAGGGGTAACCCCTAAGGATCTTCAGCCCCAGCATTTT; CDR3aa: CASSPGTGVTPKDLQPQHF
d_gene: NA; j_gene: TRBJ2-1; abundance: NA; v_gene: TRBV29-1; len: 13; CDR3nt: TGCAGCGTTGATTCTCGGGGGATGAATGAGCAGTTCTTC; CDR3aa: CSVDSRGMNEQFF
d_gene: NA; j_gene: TRBJ2-7; abundance: NA; v_gene: TRBV28; len: 18; CDR3nt: TGTGCCAGCAGTTTAATTTGGGGGGCGAATTTGGTGGGGCACGAGCAGTACTTC; CDR3aa: CASSLIWGANLVGHEQYF
d_gene: NA; j_gene: TRBJ1-3; abundance: NA; v_gene: TRBV6-5; len: 14; CDR3nt: TGTGCCAGCAGTCGGGACTTTTCTGGAAACACCATATATTTT; CDR3aa: CASSRDFSGNTIYF
d_gene: NA; j_gene: TRBJ1-1; abundance: NA; v_gene: TRBV6-5; len: 13; CDR3nt: TGTGCCACCCAGGGGCCCTGGGGCACTGAAGCTTTCTTT; CDR3aa: CATQGPWGTEAFF
d_gene: TRBD1; j_gene: TRBJ1-1; abundance: NA; v_gene: TRBV5-1; len: 15; CDR3nt: TGCGCCAGCAGCACCAGGGGGCTCGGGAACACTGAAGCTTTCTTT; CDR3aa: CASSTRGLGNTEAFF
d_gene: TRBD1; j_gene: TRBJ1-3; abundance: NA; v_gene: TRBV25-1; len: 15; CDR3nt: TGTGCCAGCAGTGTCGGACAGGGTTATGGAAACACCATATATTTT; CDR3aa: CASSVGQGYGNTIYF
d_gene: NA; j_gene: TRBJ1-5; abundance: NA; v_gene: TRBV4-1; len: 16; CDR3nt: TGCGCCAGCAGCCCTCACCCTGGTAAGGGCAATCAGCCCCAGCATTTT; CDR3aa: CASSPHPGKGNQPQHF
d_gene: NA; j_gene: TRBJ1-1; abundance: NA; v_gene: TRBV30; len: 12; CDR3nt: TGTGCCTGGGGGGGGTCGGTGGCTGAAGCTTTCTTT; CDR3aa: CAWGGSVAEAFF
d_gene: NA; j_gene: TRBJ2-7; abundance: NA; v_gene: TRBV30; len: 14; CDR3nt: TGTGCCTGGAGTGCCCAGGGGGGGACCTACGAGCAGTACTTC; CDR3aa: CAWSAQGGTYEQYF
d_gene: TRBD1; j_gene: TRBJ1-2; abundance: once; v_gene: TRBV6-6; len: 19; CDR3nt: TGTGCCAGCAGTCGACTGCTCAAAGGACAGGGGCACACTAACTATGGCTACACCTTC; CDR3aa: CASSRLLKGQGHTNYGYTF
d_gene: NA; j_gene: TRBJ1-3; abundance: NA; v_gene: TRBV13; len: 17; CDR3nt: TGTGCCAGCAGCCAACCCGCCCGGGGCGCGGGGGGAAACACCATATATTTT; CDR3aa: CASSQPARGAGGNTIYF